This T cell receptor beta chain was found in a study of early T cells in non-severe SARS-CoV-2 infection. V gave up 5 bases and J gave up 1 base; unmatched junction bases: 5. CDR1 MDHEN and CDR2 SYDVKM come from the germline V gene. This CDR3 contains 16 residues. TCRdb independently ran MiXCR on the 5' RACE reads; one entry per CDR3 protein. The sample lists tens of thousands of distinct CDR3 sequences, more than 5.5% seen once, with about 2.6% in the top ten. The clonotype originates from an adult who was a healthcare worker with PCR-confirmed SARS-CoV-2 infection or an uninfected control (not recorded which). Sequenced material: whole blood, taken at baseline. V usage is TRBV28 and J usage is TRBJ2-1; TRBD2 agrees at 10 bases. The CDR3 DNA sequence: TGTGCCAGCAGTAATCTAGCGGGGGTGTCCTACAATGAGCAGTTCTTC. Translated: CASSNLAGVSYNEQFF. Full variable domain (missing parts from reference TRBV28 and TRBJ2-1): DVKVTQSSRYLVKRTGEKVFLECVQDMDHENMFWYRQDPGLGLRLIYFSYDVKMKEKGDIPEGYSVSREKKERFSLILESASTNQTSMYLCASSNLAGVSYNEQFFGPGTRLTVL.